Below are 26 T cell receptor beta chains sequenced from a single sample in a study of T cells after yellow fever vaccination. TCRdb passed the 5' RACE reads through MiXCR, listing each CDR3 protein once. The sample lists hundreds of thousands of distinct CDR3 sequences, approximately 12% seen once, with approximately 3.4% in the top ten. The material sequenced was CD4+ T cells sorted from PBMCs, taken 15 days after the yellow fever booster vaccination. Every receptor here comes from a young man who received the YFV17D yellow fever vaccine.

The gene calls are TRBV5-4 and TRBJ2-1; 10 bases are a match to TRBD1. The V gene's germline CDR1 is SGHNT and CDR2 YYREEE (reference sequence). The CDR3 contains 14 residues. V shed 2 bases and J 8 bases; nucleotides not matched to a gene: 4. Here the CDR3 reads CASSFGQGEDEQFF. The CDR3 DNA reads TGTGCCAGCAGCTTTGGACAGGGGGAAGATGAGCAGTTCTTC. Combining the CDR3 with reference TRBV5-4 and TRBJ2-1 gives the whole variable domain ETGVTQSPTHLIKTRGQQVTLRCSSQSGHNTVSWYQQALGQGPQFIFQYYREEENGRGNFPPRFSGLQFPNYSSELNVNALELDDSALYLCASSFGQGEDEQFFGPGTRLTVL.

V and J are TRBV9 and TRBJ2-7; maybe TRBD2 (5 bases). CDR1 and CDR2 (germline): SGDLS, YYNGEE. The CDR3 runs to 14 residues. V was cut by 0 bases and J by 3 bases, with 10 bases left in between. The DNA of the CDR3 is TGTGCCAGCAGCGTAGAAGCGGAAAACTACGAGCAGTACTTC. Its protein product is CASSVEAENYEQYF.

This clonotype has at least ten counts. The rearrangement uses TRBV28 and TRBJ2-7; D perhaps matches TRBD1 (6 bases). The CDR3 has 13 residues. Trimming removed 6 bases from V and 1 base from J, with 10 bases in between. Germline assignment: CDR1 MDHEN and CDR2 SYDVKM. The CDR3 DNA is TGTGCCAGCAGCCCCGGACAGTCCTACGAGCAGTACGTC. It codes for CASSPGQSYEQYV.

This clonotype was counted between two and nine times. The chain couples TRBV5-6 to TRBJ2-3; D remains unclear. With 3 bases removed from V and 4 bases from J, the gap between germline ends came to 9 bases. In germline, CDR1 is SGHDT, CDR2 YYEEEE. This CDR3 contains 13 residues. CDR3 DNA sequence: TGTGCCAGCAGCTCGCGTGGGGCAGATACGCAGTATTTT. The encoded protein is CASSSRGADTQYF.

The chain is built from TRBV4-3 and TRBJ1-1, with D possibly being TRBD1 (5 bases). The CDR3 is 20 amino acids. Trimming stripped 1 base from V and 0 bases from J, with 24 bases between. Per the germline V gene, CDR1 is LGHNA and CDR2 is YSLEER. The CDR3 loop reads CASSQAAPGTAAGVNTEAFF. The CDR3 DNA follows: TGCGCCAGCAGCCAAGCCGCCCCCGGGACCGCCGCGGGAGTGAACACTGAAGCTTTCTTT.

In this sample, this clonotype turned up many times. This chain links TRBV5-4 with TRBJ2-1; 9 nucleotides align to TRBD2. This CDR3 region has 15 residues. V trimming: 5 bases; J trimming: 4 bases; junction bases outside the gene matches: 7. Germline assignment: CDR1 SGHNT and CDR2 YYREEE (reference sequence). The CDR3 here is CASSRVLAGYNEQFF. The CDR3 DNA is TGTGCCAGCAGTCGGGTGCTAGCGGGGTACAATGAGCAGTTCTTC. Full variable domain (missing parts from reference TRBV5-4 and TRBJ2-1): ETGVTQSPTHLIKTRGQQVTLRCSSQSGHNTVSWYQQALGQGPQFIFQYYREEENGRGNFPPRFSGLQFPNYSSELNVNALELDDSALYLCASSRVLAGYNEQFFGPGTRLTVL.

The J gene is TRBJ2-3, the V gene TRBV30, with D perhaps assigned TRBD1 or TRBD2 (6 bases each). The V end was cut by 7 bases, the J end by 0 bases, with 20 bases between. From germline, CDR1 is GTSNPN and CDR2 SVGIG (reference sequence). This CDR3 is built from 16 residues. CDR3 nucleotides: TGTGCCTCCATCGTCGGGGGCGACCTTAGCACAGATACGCAGTATTTT. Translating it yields CASIVGGDLSTDTQYF.

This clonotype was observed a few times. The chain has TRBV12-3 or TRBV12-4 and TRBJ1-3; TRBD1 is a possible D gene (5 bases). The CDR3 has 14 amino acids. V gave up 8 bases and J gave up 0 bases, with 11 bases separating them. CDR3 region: CASGTGYSGNTIYF. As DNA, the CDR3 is TGTGCCAGCGGAACAGGATACTCTGGAAACACCATATATTTT.

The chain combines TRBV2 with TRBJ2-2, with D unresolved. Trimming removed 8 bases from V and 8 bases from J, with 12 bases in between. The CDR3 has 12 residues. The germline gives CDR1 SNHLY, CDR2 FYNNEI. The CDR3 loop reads CASGPFPGELFF. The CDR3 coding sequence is TGTGCCAGCGGACCCTTCCCTGGGGAGCTGTTTTTT.

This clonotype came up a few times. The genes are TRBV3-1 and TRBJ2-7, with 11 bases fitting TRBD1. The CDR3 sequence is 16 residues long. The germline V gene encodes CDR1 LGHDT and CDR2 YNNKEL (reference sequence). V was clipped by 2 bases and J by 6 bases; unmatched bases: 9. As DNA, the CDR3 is TGTGCCAGCAGCCAAACCGGGACAGGGGGATCGGGCGAGCAGTACGTC. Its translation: CASSQTGTGGSGEQYV.

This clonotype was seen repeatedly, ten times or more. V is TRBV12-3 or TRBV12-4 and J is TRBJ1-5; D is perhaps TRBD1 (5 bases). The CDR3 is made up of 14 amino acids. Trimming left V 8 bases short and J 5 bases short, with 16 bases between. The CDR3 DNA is TGTGCCAGCCGATGGGGGGGTCTGGATCAGCCCCAGCATTTT. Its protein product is CASRWGGLDQPQHF.

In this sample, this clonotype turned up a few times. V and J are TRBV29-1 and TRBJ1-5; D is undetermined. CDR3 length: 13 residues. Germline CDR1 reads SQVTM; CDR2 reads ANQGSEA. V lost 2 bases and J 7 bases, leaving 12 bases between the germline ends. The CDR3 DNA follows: TGCAGCGTTGAATCCGGCATCGGGCAGCCCCAGCATTTT. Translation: CSVESGIGQPQHF.

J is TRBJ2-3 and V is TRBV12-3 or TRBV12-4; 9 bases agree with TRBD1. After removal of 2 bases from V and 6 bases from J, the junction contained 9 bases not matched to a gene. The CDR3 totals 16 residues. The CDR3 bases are TGTGCCAGCAGTTTATTCGCAGGACAGGGGTTGGATACGCAGTATTTT. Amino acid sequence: CASSLFAGQGLDTQYF.

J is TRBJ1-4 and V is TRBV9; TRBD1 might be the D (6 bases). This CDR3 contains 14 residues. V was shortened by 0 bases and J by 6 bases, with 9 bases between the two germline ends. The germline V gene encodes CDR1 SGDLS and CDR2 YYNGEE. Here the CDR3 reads CASSVAAGDEKLFF. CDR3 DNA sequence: TGTGCCAGCAGCGTAGCGGCAGGGGATGAAAAACTGTTTTTT. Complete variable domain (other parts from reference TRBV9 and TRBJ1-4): DSGVTQTPKHLITATGQRVTLRCSPRSGDLSVYWYQQSLDQGLQFLIQYYNGEERAKGNILERFSAQQFPDLHSELNLSSLELGDSALYFCASSVAAGDEKLFFGSGTQLSVL.

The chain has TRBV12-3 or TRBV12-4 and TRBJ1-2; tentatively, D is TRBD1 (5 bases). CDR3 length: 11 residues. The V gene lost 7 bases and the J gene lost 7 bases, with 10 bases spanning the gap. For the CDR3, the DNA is TGTGCCAGCACCAATGGGGGTGGCTACACCTTC. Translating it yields CASTNGGGYTF.

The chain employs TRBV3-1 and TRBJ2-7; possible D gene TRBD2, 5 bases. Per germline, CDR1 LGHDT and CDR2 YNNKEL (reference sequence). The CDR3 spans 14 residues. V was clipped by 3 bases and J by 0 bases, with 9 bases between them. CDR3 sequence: CASSQRVSSYEQYF. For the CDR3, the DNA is TGTGCCAGCAGCCAGCGGGTAAGCTCCTACGAGCAGTACTTC.

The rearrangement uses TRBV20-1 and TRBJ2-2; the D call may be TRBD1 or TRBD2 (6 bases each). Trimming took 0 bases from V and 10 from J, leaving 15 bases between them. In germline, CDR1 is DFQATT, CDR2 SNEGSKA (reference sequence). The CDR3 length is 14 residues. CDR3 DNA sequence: TGCAGTGCTAGAGATGTGGGGGGCGGACCGGAGCTGTTTTTT. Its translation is CSARDVGGGPELFF.

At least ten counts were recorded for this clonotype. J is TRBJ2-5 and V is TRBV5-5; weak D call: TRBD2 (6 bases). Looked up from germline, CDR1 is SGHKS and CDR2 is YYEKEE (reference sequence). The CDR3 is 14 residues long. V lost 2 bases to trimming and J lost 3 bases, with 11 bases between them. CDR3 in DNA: TGTGCCAGCAGCTTAGGAGGGTGGGAAGAGACCCAGTACTTC. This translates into CASSLGGWEETQYF.

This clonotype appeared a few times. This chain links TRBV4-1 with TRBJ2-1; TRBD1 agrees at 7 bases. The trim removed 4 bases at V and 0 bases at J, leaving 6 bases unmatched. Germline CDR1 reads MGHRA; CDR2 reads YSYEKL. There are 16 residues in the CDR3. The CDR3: CASSPQGIPSYNEQFF. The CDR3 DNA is TGCGCCAGCAGCCCACAGGGGATTCCCTCCTACAATGAGCAGTTCTTC.

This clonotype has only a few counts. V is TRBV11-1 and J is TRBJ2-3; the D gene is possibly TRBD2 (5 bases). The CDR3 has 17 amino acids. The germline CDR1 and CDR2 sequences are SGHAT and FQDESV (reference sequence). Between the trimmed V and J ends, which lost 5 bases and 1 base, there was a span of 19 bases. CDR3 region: CASSLPPRHGGTDTQYF. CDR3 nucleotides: TGTGCCAGCAGCCTCCCACCTCGCCACGGGGGCACAGATACGCAGTATTTT.

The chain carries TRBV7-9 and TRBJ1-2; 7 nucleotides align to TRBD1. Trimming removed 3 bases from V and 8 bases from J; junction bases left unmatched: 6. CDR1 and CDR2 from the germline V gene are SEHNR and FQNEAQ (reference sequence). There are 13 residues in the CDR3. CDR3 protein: CASSFYRGGGYTF. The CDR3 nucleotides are TGTGCCAGCAGCTTTTACAGGGGTGGAGGCTACACCTTC. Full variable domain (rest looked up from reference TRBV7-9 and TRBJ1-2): DTGVSQNPRHKITKRGQNVTFRCDPISEHNRLYWYRQTLGQGPEFLTYFQNEAQLEKSRLLSDRFSAERPKGSFSTLEIQRTEQGDSAMYLCASSFYRGGGYTFGSGTRLTVV.

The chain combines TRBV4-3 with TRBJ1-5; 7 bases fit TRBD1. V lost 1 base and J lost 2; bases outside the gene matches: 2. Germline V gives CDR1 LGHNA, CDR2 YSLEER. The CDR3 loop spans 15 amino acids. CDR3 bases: TGCGCCAGCAGCCAAGTTACAGGGGGCAATCAGCCCCAGCATTTT. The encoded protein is CASSQVTGGNQPQHF.

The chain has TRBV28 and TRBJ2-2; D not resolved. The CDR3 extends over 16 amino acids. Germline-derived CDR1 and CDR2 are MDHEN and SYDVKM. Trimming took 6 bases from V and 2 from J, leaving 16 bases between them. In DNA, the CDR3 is TGTGCCAGCAGCCCAAGAAATTGGAGAAACACCGGGGAGCTGTTTTTT. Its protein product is CASSPRNWRNTGELFF.

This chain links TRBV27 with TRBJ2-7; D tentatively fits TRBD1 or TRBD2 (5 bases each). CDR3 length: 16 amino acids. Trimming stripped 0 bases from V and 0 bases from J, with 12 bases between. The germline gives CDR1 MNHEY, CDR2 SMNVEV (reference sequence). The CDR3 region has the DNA TGTGCCAGCAGTTTATCTCGGTCGGGGCGCTCCTACGAGCAGTACTTC. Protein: CASSLSRSGRSYEQYF.

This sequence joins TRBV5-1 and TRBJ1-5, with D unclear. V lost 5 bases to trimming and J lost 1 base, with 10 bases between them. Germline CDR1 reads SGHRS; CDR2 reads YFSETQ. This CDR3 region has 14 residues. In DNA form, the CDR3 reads TGCGCCAGCAGGGTGGACGGGAGCAATCAGCCCCAGCATTTT. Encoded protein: CASRVDGSNQPQHF. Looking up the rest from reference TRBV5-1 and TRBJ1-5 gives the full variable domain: KAGVTQTPRYLIKTRGQQVTLSCSPISGHRSVSWYQQTPGQGLQFLFEYFSETQRNKGNFPGRFSGRQFSNSRSEMNVSTLELGDSALYLCASRVDGSNQPQHFGDGTRLSIL.

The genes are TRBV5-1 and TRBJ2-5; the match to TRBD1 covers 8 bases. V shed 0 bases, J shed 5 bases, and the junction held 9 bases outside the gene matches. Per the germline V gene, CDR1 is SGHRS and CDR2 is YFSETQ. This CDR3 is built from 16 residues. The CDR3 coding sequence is TGCGCCAGCAGCTTGGGGTGGAGACAGGGGTTGGAGACCCAGTACTTC. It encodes CASSLGWRQGLETQYF.